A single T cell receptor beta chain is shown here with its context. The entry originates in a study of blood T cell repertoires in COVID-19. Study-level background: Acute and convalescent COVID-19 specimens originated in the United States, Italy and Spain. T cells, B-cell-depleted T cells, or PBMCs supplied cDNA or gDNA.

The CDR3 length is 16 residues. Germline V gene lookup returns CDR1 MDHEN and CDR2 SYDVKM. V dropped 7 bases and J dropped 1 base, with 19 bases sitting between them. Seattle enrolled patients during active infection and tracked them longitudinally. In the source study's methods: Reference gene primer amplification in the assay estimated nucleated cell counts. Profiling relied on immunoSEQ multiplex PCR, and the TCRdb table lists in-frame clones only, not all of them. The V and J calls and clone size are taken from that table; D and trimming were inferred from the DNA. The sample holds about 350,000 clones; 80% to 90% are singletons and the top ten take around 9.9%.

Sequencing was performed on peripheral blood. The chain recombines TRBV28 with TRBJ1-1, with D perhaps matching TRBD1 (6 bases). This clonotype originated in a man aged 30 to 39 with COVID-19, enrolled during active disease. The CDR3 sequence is CASTHHQGRGNTEAFF. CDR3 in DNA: TGTGCCAGCACCCACCACCAGGGGCGCGGGAACACTGAAGCTTTCTTT. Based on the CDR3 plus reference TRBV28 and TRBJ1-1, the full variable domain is DVKVTQSSRYLVKRTGEKVFLECVQDMDHENMFWYRQDPGLGLRLIYFSYDVKMKEKGDIPEGYSVSREKKERFSLILESASTNQTSMYLCASTHHQGRGNTEAFFGQGTRLTVV.